The 6 T cell receptor beta chains reported below all come from one sample, sequenced in a study of OX40 agonist ivuxolimab in advanced cancers. Method: immunoSEQ multiplex PCR; TCRdb's copy keeps in-frame clones and lacks some. The sample consists of roughly 68,000 clones, 80% to 90% of them appearing once. Sequences were derived from CD4+ or CD8+ T cells sorted from blood, sampled in a trial of the OX40 agonist ivuxolimab. The receptor set was obtained from an adult with an advanced solid tumor such as melanoma, head and neck, liver or kidney cancer.

The chain recombines TRBV18 with TRBJ2-1; 8 bases line up with TRBD1. J was trimmed by 2 bases and V by 8 bases; bases with no gene match: 8. CDR3 length: 15 residues. Germline V gene lookup returns CDR1 KGHSH and CDR2 LQKENI. This CDR3 is CASTIQGATYNEQFF. DNA of the CDR3: TGTGCCAGCACAATCCAGGGGGCCACCTACAATGAGCAGTTCTTC.

This clone is a singleton in its sample. The rearrangement links TRBV6-6 to TRBJ2-4; D remains ambiguous. The CDR3 loop spans 15 amino acids. Germline assignment: CDR1 MNHNY and CDR2 SVGAGI (reference sequence). V gave up 6 bases and J gave up 0 bases, with 12 bases separating them. CDR3 in DNA: TGTGCCAGCAGCCGTTGGGAACTAGCCAAAAACATTCAGTACTTC. Its protein product is CASSRWELAKNIQYF.

This clone was counted a single time. The chain is built from TRBV27 and TRBJ1-1, with D hard to call. Trimming removed 0 bases at V and 5 bases at J, with 10 bases between. The CDR3 contains 14 residues. From germline, CDR1 is MNHEY and CDR2 SMNVEV (reference sequence). The DNA of the CDR3 is TGTGCCAGCAGTTTATCCTCAGCTTCTACTGAAGCTTTCTTT. Amino acids: CASSLSSASTEAFF.

The chain employs TRBV2 and TRBJ2-7; either TRBD1 or TRBD2 may fit D (5 bases each). Trimming shortened V by 4 bases and J by 0 bases, and 16 bases separated the two germline ends. This CDR3 has 16 amino acids. Looked up from germline, CDR1 is SNHLY and CDR2 is FYNNEI. The CDR3 region has the DNA TGTGCCAGCAGTGGCTACGGGACGCGTGGCTCCTACGAGCAGTACTTC. Residues: CASSGYGTRGSYEQYF.

The chain uses TRBV7-2 and TRBJ2-1, with 7 positions matching TRBD2. CDR1 and CDR2 from the germline V gene are SGHTA and FQGNSA. Trimming removed 6 bases from V and 7 bases from J; junction bases left unmatched: 15. The CDR3 is 16 amino acids. The CDR3 DNA is TGTGCCAGCAGATCCCAGGGTAGCGGGCAGTGGAATGAGCAGTTCTTC. It yields the protein CASRSQGSGQWNEQFF.

The chain is built from TRBV9 and TRBJ2-3, with 7 positions matching TRBD2. V was pared by 4 bases and J by 3 bases, with 11 bases of the junction left unmatched. This CDR3 is 16 amino acids long. Germline lookup yields CDR1 SGDLS and CDR2 YYNGEE. The CDR3 DNA follows: TGTGCCAGCAGCTTCCGGGAGGACCCACAGACAGATACGCAGTATTTT. Translating gives CASSFREDPQTDTQYF.